The T cell receptor beta chain described here comes from a study of Graves' ophthalmopathy and Graves' hyperthyroidism. Study-level points and caveats: A model built from 13 signatures distinguished ophthalmopathy from stable hyperthyroidism with approximately 88% sensitivity and around 78% specificity.

Diagnosis was based on clinical symptoms, serum thyroxine, TRAb, thyroid ultrasound and orbital computed tomography. This clonotype has a handful of counts. Its target is unknown. Amplifying from RNA transcripts, the study obtained TCR beta CDR3 regions. HTBI primers primed a first-round RT-PCR, and a second-round multiplex PCR followed. One entry per CDR3 protein, called by TCRdb with MiXCR from the multiplex PCR reads. The repertoire holds some 1.1 million distinct CDR3 sequences, about two fifths seen once, with around 10% in the top ten. This TCR came from an adult man with Graves' hyperthyroidism. The material sequenced was peripheral blood or thyroid tissue (not recorded which).

CDR3 sequence: CSARGSSYNSPLHF. For the CDR3, the DNA is TGCAGTGCTAGAGGGAGCTCCTATAATTCACCCCTCCACTTT. The chain is built from TRBV20-1 and TRBJ1-6; D is uncertain. The V end was cut by 1 base, the J end by 0 bases, with 4 bases between. The CDR3 is 14 residues long. Per the germline V gene, CDR1 is DFQATT and CDR2 is SNEGSKA (reference sequence).